This TCR beta chain was recovered during a study of cytomegalovirus exposure and HLA in healthy donors. Researchers ran the PCR with 60 Vbeta and 13 Jbeta primers. Using immunoSEQ multiplex PCR, the repertoire was profiled, and TCRdb retains in-frame clones only, with some absent. The sample holds about 150,000 clones, roughly 70% seen once. The CDR3 is made up of 16 amino acids. The V end lost 0 bases, the J end lost 4 bases, and 16 bases lay between the germline ends. Germline V lookup: CDR1 SGHRS, CDR2 YFSETQ. The J gene is TRBJ2-5, the V gene TRBV5-1; D ambiguous. Sequenced: PBMCs. This sequence originates from a woman aged 55 to 70 in good health and CMV-seropositive. The CDR3 region has the DNA TGCGCCAGCAGCTTGGATTTAAATCGTGGGCGAGAGACCCAGTACTTC. Its protein is CASSLDLNRGRETQYF.